Each of the 12 T cell receptor beta chains below was sequenced from the same sample in a study of cytomegalovirus exposure and HLA in healthy donors. PCR primers comprised 60 Vbeta and 13 Jbeta primers. Using immunoSEQ multiplex PCR, the repertoire was profiled, and TCRdb retains in-frame clones only, with some absent. The sample lists 150,000 to 200,000 clones; around 80% were seen once. Input material: PBMCs. Source of these receptors: a human donor in good health.

V gene TRBV9 combines with J gene TRBJ1-1; possibly TRBD1 for D (5 bases). The CDR3 length is 15 residues. The germline V gene has CDR1 SGDLS and CDR2 YYNGEE. Trimming pared 0 bases from V and 3 bases from J, leaving 12 bases between. CDR3 in amino acids: CASSVVGGLDTEAFF. The DNA for the CDR3 is TGTGCCAGCAGCGTAGTGGGGGGGTTGGACACTGAAGCTTTCTTT. Together with reference TRBV9 and TRBJ1-1, the CDR3 gives the full variable domain: DSGVTQTPKHLITATGQRVTLRCSPRSGDLSVYWYQQSLDQGLQFLIQYYNGEERAKGNILERFSAQQFPDLHSELNLSSLELGDSALYFCASSVVGGLDTEAFFGQGTRLTVV.

CDR3 bases: TGTGCCACCAGCACAGGGGGACAGGCCCTGAGCTACGAGCAGTACTTC. It translates to CATSTGGQALSYEQYF. The chain combines TRBV15 with TRBJ2-5, with 8 bases lining up with TRBD1. With the DNA end fitting TRBJ2-7 better, the J assignment may be wrong. CDR1 is LNHNV, CDR2 YYDKDF, per germline (reference sequence). CDR3 size: 16 residues.

Of note for this clone: Mismatch with germline at one junction end may stem from a read error. J is TRBJ1-5 and V is TRBV7-7; 9 nucleotides agree with TRBD1. The germline V gene has CDR1 SSHAT and CDR2 FNYEAQ (reference sequence). The CDR3 is made up of 13 amino acids. CDR3 amino acids: CASSPLSGQGQHF. The CDR3, as DNA: TGTGCTAGCAGCCCACTGTCGGGACAGGGACAGCATTTT.

The rearrangement links TRBV5-1 to TRBJ2-3; tentative D call: TRBD2 (5 bases). From germline, CDR1 is SGHRS and CDR2 YFSETQ. CDR3 length equals 13 residues. V was cut by 5 bases and J by 5 bases, with 12 bases left in between. CDR3 loop: CASSNPGKDTQYF. CDR3 bases: TGCGCCAGCAGTAATCCGGGGAAAGATACGCAGTATTTT.

This clone appeared a few times. CDR3 in DNA: TGTGCCAGCAGCGTAGTGGGGAGCTCGAACAATGAGCAGTTCTTC. Translation gives CASSVVGSSNNEQFF. This chain connects TRBV9 to TRBJ2-1; maybe TRBD2 (5 bases). Germline V gene data show CDR1 as SGDLS and CDR2 as YYNGEE. The V end was cut by 0 bases, the J end by 5 bases, with 12 bases between. There are 15 residues in the CDR3.

This sequence joins TRBV5-1 and TRBJ1-1; TRBD1 matches at 9 bases. The CDR3 sequence is 14 residues long. The J segment lost 4 bases and the V segment lost 4 bases, leaving 5 bases of the junction unmatched. From germline, CDR1 is SGHRS and CDR2 YFSETQ. This CDR3 is CASSPGTGSTEAFF. The CDR3 bases are TGCGCCAGCAGCCCCGGGACAGGGTCCACTGAAGCTTTCTTT.

The V and J genes are TRBV7-8 and TRBJ1-1, with a weak D call TRBD1 (6 bases). This CDR3 spans 13 amino acids. The ends were cut back, 8 bases at V and 3 bases at J, with 13 bases in the middle. Germline V gene sequence: CDR1 SGHVS, CDR2 FQNEAQ. CDR3: CASCGQWDTEAFF. The CDR3 DNA follows: TGTGCCAGCTGCGGACAGTGGGACACTGAAGCTTTCTTT.

The V gene is TRBV6-1, the J gene TRBJ1-2, with 8 nucleotides matching TRBD1. Per the germline V gene, CDR1 is MNHNS and CDR2 is SASEGT. The ends lost 4 bases at V and 4 bases at J; junction bases unmatched: 14. CDR3 length equals 17 residues. The CDR3, as DNA: TGTGCCAGCAGTGCCAGCTCAATAGGGACAGGCCGCTATGGCTACACCTTC. Encoded protein: CASSASSIGTGRYGYTF.

The chain carries TRBV7-9 and TRBJ1-4, with D maybe TRBD1 (6 bases). The CDR3 extends over 14 amino acids. Germline CDR1 is SEHNR and CDR2 is FQNEAQ (reference sequence). Trimming pared 7 bases from V and 4 bases from J, leaving 13 bases between. For the CDR3, the DNA is TGTGCCAGCACCTCCTGGGACATTAATGAAAAACTGTTTTTT. It yields the protein CASTSWDINEKLFF.

The V call is TRBV2, the J call TRBJ2-2, with D perhaps TRBD1 (6 bases). Trimming removed 7 bases at V and 3 bases at J, with 15 bases between. CDR1 and CDR2 (germline): SNHLY, FYNNEI. The CDR3 is 15 residues long. The CDR3 nucleotides are TGTGCCAGCACGGTGACAGGCCCGGACACCGGGGAGCTGTTTTTT. It specifies CASTVTGPDTGELFF.

This sequence joins TRBV6-1 and TRBJ2-7; D not resolved. This CDR3 is 12 amino acids long. V dropped 1 base and J dropped 3 bases, with 4 bases sitting between them. CDR1 and CDR2 (germline): MNHNS, SASEGT. DNA for the CDR3: TGTGCCAGCAGTGAAGTAAACTACGAGCAGTACTTC. It codes for CASSEVNYEQYF.

The gene calls are TRBV7-9 and TRBJ1-5; D unclear. CDR3 size: 14 residues. V was pared by 5 bases and J by 4 bases, with 12 bases between. CDR1 and CDR2 (germline): SEHNR, FQNEAQ (reference sequence). The CDR3 DNA is TGTGCCAGCAGCCACGAGTGGTCGAATCAGCCCCAGCATTTT. Residues: CASSHEWSNQPQHF.